The 5 T cell receptor beta chains below come from one sample, sequenced in a study of blood T cell repertoires in COVID-19. Assay: immunoSEQ multiplex PCR; the TCRdb copy retains only in-frame clones and omits some. The sample gives 60,000 to 75,000 clones, about 90% of which show up once; about 18% is in the top ten. Sequenced sample: peripheral blood. The receptors here all came from a woman of 80 years or more with active COVID-19.

This clone was observed once. The CDR3 DNA sequence: TGTGCCAGCAGCTCGAGGCAGGGTACTAGCCCCAATGAGCAGTTCTTC. The encoded protein is CASSSRQGTSPNEQFF. V usage is TRBV5-4 and J usage is TRBJ2-1; D might be TRBD2 (6 bases). Germline CDR1 SGHNT, CDR2 YYREEE (reference sequence). This CDR3 spans 16 amino acids. Deletions cut 3 bases from V and 6 bases from J, with 19 bases between.

The chain combines TRBV18 with TRBJ1-3; a possible D gene is TRBD1 (5 bases). The CDR3 length is 15 residues. Germline CDR1 KGHSH, CDR2 LQKENI. Trimming stripped 2 bases from V and 4 bases from J, with 12 bases between. Here the CDR3 reads CASSPDQGSGNTIYF. Here the CDR3 DNA reads TGTGCCAGCTCACCAGATCAGGGATCCGGAAACACCATATATTTT.

V and J are TRBV7-6 and TRBJ2-3, with 11 bases matching TRBD2. The germline gives CDR1 SGHVS, CDR2 FNYEAQ. CDR3 size: 18 residues. The V segment lost 2 bases and the J segment 3 bases; nucleotides outside the gene matches: 10. CDR3 nucleotides: TGTGCCAGCAGCTTAAGGGGTAGCGGGGGGGCGGTGACAGATACGCAGTATTTT. It yields the protein CASSLRGSGGAVTDTQYF.

J is TRBJ1-5 and V is TRBV11-3; D unresolved. Trimming removed 1 base from V and 5 bases from J, with 21 bases in between. CDR1 and CDR2 (germline): SGHNT, YENEEA. The CDR3 spans 18 residues. The CDR3 reads CASSLAHGIREADQPQHF. The DNA for the CDR3 is TGTGCCAGCAGCTTAGCCCATGGTATACGGGAGGCGGATCAGCCCCAGCATTTT. The whole variable domain, remainder taken from reference TRBV11-3 and TRBJ1-5, is EAGVVQSPRYKIIEKKQPVAFWCNPISGHNTLYWYLQNLGQGPELLIRYENEEAVDDSQLPKDRFSAERLKGVDSTLKIQPAELGDSAVYLCASSLAHGIREADQPQHFGDGTRLSIL.

This clone was counted a single time. V usage is TRBV2 and J usage is TRBJ2-5; 16 bases agree with TRBD2. The ends lost 5 bases at V and 2 bases at J; junction bases unmatched: 2. This CDR3 spans 16 amino acids. CDR1 is SNHLY, CDR2 FYNNEI, per germline. DNA for the CDR3: TGTGCCAGCAGTTCGGGACTAGCGGGGGGGCAAGAGACCCAGTACTTC. Amino acids: CASSSGLAGGQETQYF.